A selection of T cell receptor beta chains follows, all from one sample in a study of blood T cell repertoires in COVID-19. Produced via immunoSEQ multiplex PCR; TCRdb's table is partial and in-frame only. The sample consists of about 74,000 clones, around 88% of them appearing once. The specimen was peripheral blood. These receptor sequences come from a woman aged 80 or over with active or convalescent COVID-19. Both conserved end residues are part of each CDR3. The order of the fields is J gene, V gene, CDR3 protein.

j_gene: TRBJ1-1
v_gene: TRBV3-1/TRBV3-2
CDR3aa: CASSQEGGLGQGIGSNTEAFF

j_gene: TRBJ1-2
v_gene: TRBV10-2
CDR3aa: CASSTRRGPSDGYTF

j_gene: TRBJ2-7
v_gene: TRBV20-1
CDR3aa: CSASLSYEQYF

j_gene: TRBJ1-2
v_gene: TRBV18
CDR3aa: CASSPDRANYGYTF

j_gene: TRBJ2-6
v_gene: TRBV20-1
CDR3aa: CSASDPSGGAPGANVLTF

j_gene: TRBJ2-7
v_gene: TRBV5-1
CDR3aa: CASSWDRTYEQYF

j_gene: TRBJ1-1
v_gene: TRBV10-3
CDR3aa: CAINDRVRRTEAFF

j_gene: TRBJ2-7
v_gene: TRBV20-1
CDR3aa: CSASSGGDFYEQYF

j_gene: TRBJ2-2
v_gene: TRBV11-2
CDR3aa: CASSSRGGLNTGELFF

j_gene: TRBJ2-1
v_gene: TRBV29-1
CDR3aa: CSARDSSAYNEQFF

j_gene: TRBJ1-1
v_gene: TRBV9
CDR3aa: CASSSQDQVTEAFF

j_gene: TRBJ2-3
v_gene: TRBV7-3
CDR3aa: CASSLIGGFSTDTQYF

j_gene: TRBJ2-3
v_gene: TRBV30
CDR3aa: CAWSSSGTGTDTQYF

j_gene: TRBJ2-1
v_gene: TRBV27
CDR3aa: CATARASNEQFF

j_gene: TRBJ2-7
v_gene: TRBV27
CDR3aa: CASRLQGGYEQYF

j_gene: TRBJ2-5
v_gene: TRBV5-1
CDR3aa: CASSLDRGPETQYF

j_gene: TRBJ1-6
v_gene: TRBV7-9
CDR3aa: CASSQGQGDSPLHF

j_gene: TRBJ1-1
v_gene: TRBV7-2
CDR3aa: CASSLATSWARAEAFF

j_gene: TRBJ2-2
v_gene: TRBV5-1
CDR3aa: CASSSPSDGDTGELFF

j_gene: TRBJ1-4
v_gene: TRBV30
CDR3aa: CAWSRDFNEKLFF

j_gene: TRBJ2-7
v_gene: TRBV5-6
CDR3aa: CASSPPHGGEKYF

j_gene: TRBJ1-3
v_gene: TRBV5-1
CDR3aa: CASSLDGIAGNTIYF

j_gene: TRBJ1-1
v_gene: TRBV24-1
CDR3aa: CATSDSGQGRKAFF

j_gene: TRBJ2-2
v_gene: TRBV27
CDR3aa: CASSPLTSGSTGELFF

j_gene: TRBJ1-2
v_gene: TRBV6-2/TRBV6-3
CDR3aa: CASSYWTNNYGYTF

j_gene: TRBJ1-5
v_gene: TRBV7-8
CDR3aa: CASSGSNRENQPQHF

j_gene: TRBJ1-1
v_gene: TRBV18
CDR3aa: CASSPGRQLMNTEAFF

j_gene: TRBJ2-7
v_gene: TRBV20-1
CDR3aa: CSAAHSYEQYF

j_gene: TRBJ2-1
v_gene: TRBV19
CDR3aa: CASSIDRRSEQFF

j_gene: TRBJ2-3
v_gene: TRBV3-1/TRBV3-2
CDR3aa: CASSQATGLAPDTQYF

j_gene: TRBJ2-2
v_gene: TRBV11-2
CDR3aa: CASSLERTGELFF

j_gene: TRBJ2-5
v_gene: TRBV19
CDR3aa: CASSIAETQYF

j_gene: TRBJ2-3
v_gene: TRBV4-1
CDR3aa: CASSQDAGRGGLDTQYF

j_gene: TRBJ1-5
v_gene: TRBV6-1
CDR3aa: CASSESGGQQPQHF

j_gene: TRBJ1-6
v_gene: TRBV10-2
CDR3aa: CASTGTGGRSPLHF

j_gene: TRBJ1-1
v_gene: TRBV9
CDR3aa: CASSPASQGGSEAFF

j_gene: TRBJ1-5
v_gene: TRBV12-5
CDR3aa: CASGREPQHF

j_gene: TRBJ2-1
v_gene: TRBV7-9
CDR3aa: CASSPKKAGDHNEQFF

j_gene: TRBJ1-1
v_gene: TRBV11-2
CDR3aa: CASSLPLSSAFF

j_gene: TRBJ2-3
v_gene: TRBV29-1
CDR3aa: CSVEGGSRTDTQYF

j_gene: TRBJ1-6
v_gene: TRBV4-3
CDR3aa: CASSPSLPSAGGGSSPLHF

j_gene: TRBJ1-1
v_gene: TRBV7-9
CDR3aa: CASSARGAATEAFF

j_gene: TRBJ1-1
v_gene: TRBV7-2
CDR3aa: CASSLAGANTEAFF

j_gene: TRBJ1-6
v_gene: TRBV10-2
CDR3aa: CASSVAGGSSPLHF

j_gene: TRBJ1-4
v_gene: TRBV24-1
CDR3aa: CATSDPPDRTLNEKLFF

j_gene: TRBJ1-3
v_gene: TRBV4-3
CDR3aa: CASSQAGAAGNTIYF

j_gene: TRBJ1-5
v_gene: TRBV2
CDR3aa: CASSQGTLNQPQHF

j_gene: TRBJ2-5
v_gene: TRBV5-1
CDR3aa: CASSLVLADGQETQYF

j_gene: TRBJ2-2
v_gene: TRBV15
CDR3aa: CATSRPTGGNTGELFF

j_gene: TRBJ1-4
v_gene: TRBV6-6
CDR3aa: CASSGSRSNEKLFF

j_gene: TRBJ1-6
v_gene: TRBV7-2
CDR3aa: CASSLERAHGSPLHF

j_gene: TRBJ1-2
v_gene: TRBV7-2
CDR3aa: CANALSGSANYGYTF

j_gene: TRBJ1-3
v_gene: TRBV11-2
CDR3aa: CASSLVVSGTGAGNTIYF

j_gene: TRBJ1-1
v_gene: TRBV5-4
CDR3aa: CASSFAGRTEAFF

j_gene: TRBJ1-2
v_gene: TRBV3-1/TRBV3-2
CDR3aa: CASSQGGQGLFYTF

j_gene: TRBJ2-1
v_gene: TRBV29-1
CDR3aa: CSVDYRGSYNEQFF

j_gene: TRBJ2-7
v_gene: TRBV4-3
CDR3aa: CASSQASDRDYEQYF